This T cell receptor (beta chain) came from a study of T cells in Graves' hyperthyroidism and ophthalmopathy. Amplification of TCR beta CDR3 regions was performed using RNA transcripts as template. The HTBI primer set drove a first-round RT-PCR of the TCR CDR3. TCRdb recomputed calls from the multiplex PCR reads with MiXCR, one row per CDR3 protein. The sample has 500,000 to 550,000 distinct CDR3 sequences, less than 25% seen once; the top ten hold roughly 29%. Study outcomes and limitations: Ophthalmopathy was model-predicted a median about 7.1 months pre-onset.

Out of over 7.5 ml of fresh peripheral blood came the PBMCs. Of note for this clonotype: Its antigen is unknown.

The clonotype comes from a man between 18 and 29 years old with Graves' hyperthyroidism. Sequencing was carried out using blood.

The CDR3 coding sequence is TGTGCCACCAAGATCACAGGGTTGCGCACTGAAGCTTTCTTT. Translation: CATKITGLRTEAFF. This chain joins TRBV15 and TRBJ1-1; D is perhaps TRBD1 (6 bases). The germline gives CDR1 LNHNV, CDR2 YYDKDF (reference sequence). The V gene lost 7 bases and the J gene lost 4 bases, with 16 bases spanning the gap. The CDR3 totals 14 residues.